This T cell receptor (beta chain) came from a study of cytomegalovirus exposure and HLA in healthy donors. Whole-study findings and limits: The authors considered a cluster of highly shared sequence variants likely to be a sequencing artifact.

For this clone: Its specificity is unknown.

Use of 60 Vbeta and 13 Jbeta primers characterized the PCR. As processed by the authors: The authors later counted around 80 million unique TCR beta chains, around 9.9 million of them shared. Method: immunoSEQ multiplex PCR; TCRdb's copy keeps in-frame clones and lacks some. V and J calls and clone size are as listed in that table; D and trimming were resolved from the DNA. The data contain approximately 100,000 clones, under 75% of them singletons. This clonotype was obtained from a human donor in good health. Material for sequencing was PBMCs.

CDR3 nucleotides: TGTGCCAGCAGTTCACAGGGGGCGAACACTGAAGCTTTCTTT. Protein sequence: CASSSQGANTEAFF. The chain is built from TRBV6-6 and TRBJ1-1, with 9 bases fitting TRBD1. The CDR3 is 14 amino acids. The V and J ends lost 4 bases and 1 base, in that order; junction bases with no gene match: 1. Germline V gives CDR1 MNHNY, CDR2 SVGAGI (reference sequence).